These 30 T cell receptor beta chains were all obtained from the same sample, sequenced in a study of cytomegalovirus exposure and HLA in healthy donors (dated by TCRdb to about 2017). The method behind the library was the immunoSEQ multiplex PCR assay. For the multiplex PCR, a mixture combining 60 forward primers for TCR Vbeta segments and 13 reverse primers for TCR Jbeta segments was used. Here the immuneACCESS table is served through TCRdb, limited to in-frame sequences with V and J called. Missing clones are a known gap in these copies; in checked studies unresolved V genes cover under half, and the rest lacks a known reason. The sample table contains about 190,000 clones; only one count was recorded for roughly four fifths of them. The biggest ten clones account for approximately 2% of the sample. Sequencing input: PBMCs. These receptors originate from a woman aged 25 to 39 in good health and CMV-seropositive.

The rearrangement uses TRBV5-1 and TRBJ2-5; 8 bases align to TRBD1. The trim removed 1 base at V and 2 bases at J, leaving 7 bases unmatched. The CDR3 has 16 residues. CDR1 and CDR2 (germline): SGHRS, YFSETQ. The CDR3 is CASSLLQGGGQETQYF. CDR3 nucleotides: TGCGCCAGCAGCTTGTTACAGGGGGGAGGTCAAGAGACCCAGTACTTC.

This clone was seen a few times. DNA for the CDR3: TGCGCCAGCAGCATTCGACAGGGTAACACCGGGGAGCTGTTTTTT. As protein: CASSIRQGNTGELFF. The chain has TRBV5-1 and TRBJ2-2, with TRBD1 identical over 7 bases. The germline V gene has CDR1 SGHRS and CDR2 YFSETQ. The V and J ends lost 4 bases and 2 bases, in that order; junction bases with no gene match: 5. The CDR3 extends over 15 amino acids.

In DNA form, the CDR3 reads TGCGCCAGCAGCCCCATGTATATTGGAGATCAGCCCCAGCATTTT. This translates into CASSPMYIGDQPQHF. The gene calls are TRBV5-1 and TRBJ1-5; D unclear. V gave up 4 bases and J gave up 5 bases, with 16 bases separating them. CDR1 is SGHRS, CDR2 YFSETQ, per germline. The CDR3 extends over 15 amino acids.

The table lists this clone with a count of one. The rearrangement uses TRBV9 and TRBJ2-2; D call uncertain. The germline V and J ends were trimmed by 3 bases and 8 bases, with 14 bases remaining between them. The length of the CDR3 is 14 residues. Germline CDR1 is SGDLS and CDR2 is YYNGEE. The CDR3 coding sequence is TGTGCCAGCAGCGGGATAGCAGAATCGGGGGAGCTGTTTTTT. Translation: CASSGIAESGELFF.

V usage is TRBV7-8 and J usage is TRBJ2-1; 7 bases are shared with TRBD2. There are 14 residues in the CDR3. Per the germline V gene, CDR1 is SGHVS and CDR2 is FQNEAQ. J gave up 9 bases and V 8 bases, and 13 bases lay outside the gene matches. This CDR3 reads CASLLTGGPFEQFF. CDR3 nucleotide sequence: TGTGCCAGCCTGCTAACGGGAGGACCTTTTGAGCAGTTCTTC. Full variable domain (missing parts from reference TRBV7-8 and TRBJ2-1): GAGVSQSPRYKVAKRGQDVALRCDPISGHVSLFWYQQALGQGPEFLTYFQNEAQLDKSGLPSDRFFAERPEGSVSTLKIQRTQQEDSAVYLCASLLTGGPFEQFFGPGTRLTVL.

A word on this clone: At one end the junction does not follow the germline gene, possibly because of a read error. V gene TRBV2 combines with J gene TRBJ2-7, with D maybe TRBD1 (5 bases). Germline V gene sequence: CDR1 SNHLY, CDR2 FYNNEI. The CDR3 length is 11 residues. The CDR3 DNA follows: TGTGCCAGCAGTGAAGTGACAGAAACCTTCTTC. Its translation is CASSEVTETFF.

CDR3 residues: CASNPGQGLYNEQFF. CDR3 DNA: TGTGCCAGCAACCCGGGACAGGGGCTTTATAATGAGCAGTTCTTC. The chain employs TRBV7-2 and TRBJ2-1; 10 nucleotides agree with TRBD1. The CDR3 contains 15 residues. The trim removed 7 bases at V and 7 bases at J, leaving 10 bases unmatched. CDR1 and CDR2 (germline): SGHTA, FQGNSA.

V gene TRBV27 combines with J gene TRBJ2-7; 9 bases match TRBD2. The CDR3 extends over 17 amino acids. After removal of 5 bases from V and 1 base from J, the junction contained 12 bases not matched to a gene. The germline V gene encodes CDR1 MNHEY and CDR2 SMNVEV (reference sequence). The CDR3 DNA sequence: TGTGCCAGCAGTCCCGATCCCCGCCTAGCGGGGTCCTACGAGCAGTACTTC. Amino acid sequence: CASSPDPRLAGSYEQYF.

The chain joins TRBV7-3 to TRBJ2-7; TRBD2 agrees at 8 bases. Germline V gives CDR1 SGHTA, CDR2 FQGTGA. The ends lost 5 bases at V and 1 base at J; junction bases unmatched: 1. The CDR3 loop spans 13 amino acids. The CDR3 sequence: CASSPGGSYEQYF. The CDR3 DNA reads TGTGCCAGCAGCCCGGGGGGGTCCTACGAGCAGTACTTC.

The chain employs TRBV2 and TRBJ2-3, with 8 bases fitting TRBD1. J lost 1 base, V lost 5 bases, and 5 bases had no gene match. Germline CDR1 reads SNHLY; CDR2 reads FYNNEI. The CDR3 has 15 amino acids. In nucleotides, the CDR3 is TGTGCCAGCAGTTCCCAGGGGGCTGGCACAGATACGCAGTATTTT. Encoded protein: CASSSQGAGTDTQYF.

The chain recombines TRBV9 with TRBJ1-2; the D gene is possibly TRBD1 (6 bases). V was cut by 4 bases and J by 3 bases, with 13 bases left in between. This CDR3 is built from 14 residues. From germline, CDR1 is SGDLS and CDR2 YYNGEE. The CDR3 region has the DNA TGTGCCAGCAGCCCCCTAGGGGGGGACTATGGCTACACCTTC. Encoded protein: CASSPLGGDYGYTF. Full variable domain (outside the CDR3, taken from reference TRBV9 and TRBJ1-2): DSGVTQTPKHLITATGQRVTLRCSPRSGDLSVYWYQQSLDQGLQFLIQYYNGEERAKGNILERFSAQQFPDLHSELNLSSLELGDSALYFCASSPLGGDYGYTFGSGTRLTVV.

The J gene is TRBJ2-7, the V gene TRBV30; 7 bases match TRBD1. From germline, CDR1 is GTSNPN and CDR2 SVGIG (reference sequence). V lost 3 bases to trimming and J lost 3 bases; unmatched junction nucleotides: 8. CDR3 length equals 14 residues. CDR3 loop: CAWRGDRADYEQYF. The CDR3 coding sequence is TGTGCCTGGAGAGGAGACAGGGCCGACTACGAGCAGTACTTC.

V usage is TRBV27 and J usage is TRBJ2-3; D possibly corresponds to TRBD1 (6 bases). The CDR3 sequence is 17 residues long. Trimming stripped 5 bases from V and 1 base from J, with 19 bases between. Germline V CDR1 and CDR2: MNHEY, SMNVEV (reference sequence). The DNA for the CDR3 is TGTGCCAGCAGTGGGTTAAACAGGGTAATCGGCACAGATACGCAGTATTTT. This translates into CASSGLNRVIGTDTQYF.

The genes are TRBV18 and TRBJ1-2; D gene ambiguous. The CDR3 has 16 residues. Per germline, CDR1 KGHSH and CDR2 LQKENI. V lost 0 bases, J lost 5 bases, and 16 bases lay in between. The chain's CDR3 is CASSPPMGGLGYGYTF. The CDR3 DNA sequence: TGTGCCAGCTCACCACCAATGGGAGGCCTCGGGTATGGCTACACCTTC.

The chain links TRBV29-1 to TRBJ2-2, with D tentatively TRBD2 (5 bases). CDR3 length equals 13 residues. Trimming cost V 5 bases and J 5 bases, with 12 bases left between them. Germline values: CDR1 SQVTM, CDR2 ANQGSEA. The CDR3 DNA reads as TGCAGCGTTCGGGCTAGCTGGACCGGGGAGCTGTTTTTT. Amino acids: CSVRASWTGELFF.

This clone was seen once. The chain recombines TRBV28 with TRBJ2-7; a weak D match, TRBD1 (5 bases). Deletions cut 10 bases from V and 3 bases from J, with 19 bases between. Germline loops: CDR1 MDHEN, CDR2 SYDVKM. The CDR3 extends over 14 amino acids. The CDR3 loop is CANERPGKNYEQYF. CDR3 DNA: TGTGCCAACGAGAGACCAGGGAAAAACTACGAGCAGTACTTC.

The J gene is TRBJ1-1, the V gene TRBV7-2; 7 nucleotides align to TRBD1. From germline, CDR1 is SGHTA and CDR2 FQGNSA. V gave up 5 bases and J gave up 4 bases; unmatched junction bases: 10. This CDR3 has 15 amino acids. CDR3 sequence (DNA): TGTGCCAGCAGCCCGAGGGGGCGGCCGAGCACTGAAGCTTTCTTT. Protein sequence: CASSPRGRPSTEAFF.

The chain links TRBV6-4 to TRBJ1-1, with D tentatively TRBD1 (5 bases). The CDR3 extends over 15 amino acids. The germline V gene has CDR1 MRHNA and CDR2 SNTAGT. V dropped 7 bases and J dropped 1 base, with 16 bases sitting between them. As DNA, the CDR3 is TGTGCCAGCACCCTCTTGGGTACAGGGAACACTGAAGCTTTCTTT. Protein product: CASTLLGTGNTEAFF.

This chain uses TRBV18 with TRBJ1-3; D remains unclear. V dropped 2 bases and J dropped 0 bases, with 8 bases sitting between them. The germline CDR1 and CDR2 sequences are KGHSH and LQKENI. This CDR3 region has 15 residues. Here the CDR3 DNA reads TGTGCCAGCTCACCATCCGCACTCTCTGGAAACACCATATATTTT. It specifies CASSPSALSGNTIYF.

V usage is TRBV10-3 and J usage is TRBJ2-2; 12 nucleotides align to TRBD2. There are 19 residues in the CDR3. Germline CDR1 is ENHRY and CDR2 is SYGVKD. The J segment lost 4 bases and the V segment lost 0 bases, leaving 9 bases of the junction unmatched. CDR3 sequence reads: CAISESFSSGGAGTGELFF. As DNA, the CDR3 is TGTGCCATCAGTGAGTCCTTTTCTAGCGGGGGGGCTGGCACCGGGGAGCTGTTTTTT.

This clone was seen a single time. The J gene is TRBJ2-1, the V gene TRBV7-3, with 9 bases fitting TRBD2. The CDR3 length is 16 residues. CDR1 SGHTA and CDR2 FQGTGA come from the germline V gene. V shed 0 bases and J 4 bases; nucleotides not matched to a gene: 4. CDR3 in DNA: TGTGCCAGCAGCTTAACGGCGGGAGGGATTTACAATGAGCAGTTCTTC. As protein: CASSLTAGGIYNEQFF.

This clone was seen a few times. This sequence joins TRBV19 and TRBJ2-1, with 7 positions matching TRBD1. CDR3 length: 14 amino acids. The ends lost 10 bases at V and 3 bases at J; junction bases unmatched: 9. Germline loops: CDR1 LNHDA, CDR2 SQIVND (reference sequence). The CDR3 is CATNRGSDYNEQFF. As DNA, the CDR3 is TGTGCCACCAACAGGGGAAGCGACTACAATGAGCAGTTCTTC.

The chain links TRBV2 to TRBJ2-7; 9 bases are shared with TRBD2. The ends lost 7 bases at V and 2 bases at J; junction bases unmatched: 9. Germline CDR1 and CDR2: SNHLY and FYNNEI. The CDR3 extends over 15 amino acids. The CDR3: CASNFNRGGAYEQYF. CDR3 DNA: TGTGCCAGCAATTTCAATCGCGGGGGGGCCTACGAGCAGTACTTC. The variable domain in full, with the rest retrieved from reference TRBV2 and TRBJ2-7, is EPEVTQTPSHQVTQMGQEVILRCVPISNHLYFYWYRQILGQKVEFLVSFYNNEISEKSEIFDDQFSVERPDGSNFTLKIRSTKLEDSAMYFCASNFNRGGAYEQYFGPGTRLTVT.

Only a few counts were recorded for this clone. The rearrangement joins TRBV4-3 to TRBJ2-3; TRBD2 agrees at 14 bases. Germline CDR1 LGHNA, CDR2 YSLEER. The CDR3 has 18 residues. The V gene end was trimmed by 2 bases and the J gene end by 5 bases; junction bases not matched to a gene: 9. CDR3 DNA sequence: TGCGCCAGCAGCCAATCCCCGGGACTAGCGGGGGAGGGAGATACGCAGTATTTT. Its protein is CASSQSPGLAGEGDTQYF.

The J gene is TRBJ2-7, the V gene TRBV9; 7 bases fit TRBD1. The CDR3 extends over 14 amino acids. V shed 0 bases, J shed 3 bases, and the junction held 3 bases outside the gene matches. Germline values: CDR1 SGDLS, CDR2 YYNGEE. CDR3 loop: CASSVEGGYYEQYF. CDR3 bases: TGTGCCAGCAGCGTAGAAGGGGGCTACTACGAGCAGTACTTC.

The CDR3 sequence is CASSYPGQGGTEAFF. CDR3 DNA sequence: TGTGCCAGCAGTTACCCCGGACAGGGGGGGACTGAAGCTTTCTTT. The J gene is TRBJ1-1, the V gene TRBV6-6; 10 nucleotides agree with TRBD1. CDR1 is MNHNY and CDR2 is SVGAGI in the germline V gene (reference sequence). The CDR3 length is 15 residues. V gave up 2 bases and J gave up 5 bases; unmatched junction bases: 5.

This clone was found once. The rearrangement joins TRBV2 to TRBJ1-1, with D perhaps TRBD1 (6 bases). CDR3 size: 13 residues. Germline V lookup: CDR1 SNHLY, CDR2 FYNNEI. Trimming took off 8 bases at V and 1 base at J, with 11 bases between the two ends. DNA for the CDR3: TGTGCCAGCGGCGGACAGCAGAACACTGAAGCTTTCTTT. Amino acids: CASGGQQNTEAFF.

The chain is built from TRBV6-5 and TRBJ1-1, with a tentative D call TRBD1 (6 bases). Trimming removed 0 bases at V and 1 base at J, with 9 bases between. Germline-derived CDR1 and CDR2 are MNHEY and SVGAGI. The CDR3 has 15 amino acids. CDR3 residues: CASSYSSRGNTEAFF. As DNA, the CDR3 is TGTGCCAGCAGTTACTCGAGCAGGGGGAACACTGAAGCTTTCTTT.

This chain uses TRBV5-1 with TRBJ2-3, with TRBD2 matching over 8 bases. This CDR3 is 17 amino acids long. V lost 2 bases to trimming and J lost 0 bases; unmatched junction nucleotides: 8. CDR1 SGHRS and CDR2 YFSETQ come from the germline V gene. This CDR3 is CASSFGAGGLSTDTQYF. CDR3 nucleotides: TGCGCCAGCAGCTTTGGGGCGGGGGGCCTTAGCACAGATACGCAGTATTTT.

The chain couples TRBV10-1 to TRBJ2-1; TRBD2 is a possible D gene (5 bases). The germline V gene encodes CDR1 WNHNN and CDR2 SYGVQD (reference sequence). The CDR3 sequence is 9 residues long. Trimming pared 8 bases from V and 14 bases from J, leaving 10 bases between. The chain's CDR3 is CASGTSKFF. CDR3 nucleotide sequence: TGCGCCAGCGGAACTAGTAAGTTCTTC.